The 8 T cell receptor beta chains reported below all come from one sample, sequenced in a study of T cells in Graves' hyperthyroidism and ophthalmopathy. TCR beta CDR3 sequences were amplified from RNA transcripts. With the HTBI primer set, the TCR CDR3 went through a first round of RT-PCR. TCRdb called the multiplex PCR reads again in MiXCR, with one record for every CDR3 protein. The repertoire has around 250,000 distinct CDR3 sequences, less than 15% of them found once; the top ten carry roughly 14%. Input material: blood. These TCRs come from a woman between 35 and 50 years old with Graves' hyperthyroidism that later progressed to Graves' ophthalmopathy.

The J gene is TRBJ1-6, the V gene TRBV12-3 or TRBV12-4; no firm D call. V was trimmed by 1 base and J by 8 bases, leaving 15 bases between them. This CDR3 has 16 amino acids. The CDR3 DNA sequence: TGTGCCAGCAGTTTAGTAGGGTTTGGGAGCTATTCACCCCTCCACTTT. Translated, it gives CASSLVGFGSYSPLHF.

A single count supports this clonotype. V is TRBV18 and J is TRBJ2-3, with D possibly TRBD2 on 5 matching bases. Germline V gives CDR1 KGHSH, CDR2 LQKENI. The V end lost 4 bases, the J end lost 6 bases, and 14 bases lay between the germline ends. The CDR3 length is 14 residues. CDR3 region: CASSLASTGDTQYF. The CDR3 DNA follows: TGTGCCAGCTCACTAGCGAGCACGGGGGATACGCAGTATTTT. Drawing the rest from reference TRBV18 and TRBJ2-3, the complete variable domain is NAGVMQNPRHLVRRRGQEARLRCSPMKGHSHVYWYRQLPEEGLKFMVYLQKENIIDESGMPKERFSAEFPKEGPSILRIQQVVRGDSAAYFCASSLASTGDTQYFGPGTRLTVL.

This clonotype has a count of ten or more. The chain carries TRBV27 and TRBJ2-1; 7 positions agree with TRBD2. The length of the CDR3 is 16 residues. The V and J ends lost 5 bases and 5 bases, in that order; junction bases with no gene match: 12. Germline V gives CDR1 MNHEY, CDR2 SMNVEV (reference sequence). CDR3 amino acids: CASSTKAGFAHNEQFF. CDR3 in DNA: TGTGCCAGCAGTACTAAAGCGGGATTCGCGCACAATGAGCAGTTCTTC.

V gene TRBV19 combines with J gene TRBJ2-3, with a weak D call TRBD1 (5 bases). Germline loops: CDR1 LNHDA, CDR2 SQIVND (reference sequence). There are 15 residues in the CDR3. The ends were cut back, 0 bases at V and 4 bases at J, with 11 bases in the middle. The CDR3 DNA reads as TGTGCCAGTAGTATAGATCATTGGGGCCCAGATACGCAGTATTTT. This encodes CASSIDHWGPDTQYF.

This clonotype has a count of ten or more. The J gene is TRBJ2-3, the V gene TRBV18, with unresolved D. The V end lost 3 bases, the J end lost 0 bases, and 10 bases lay between the germline ends. The CDR3 runs 15 residues. CDR1 and CDR2 from the germline V gene are KGHSH and LQKENI. DNA of the CDR3: TGTGCCAGCTCACCCGGACGGCCTAGCACAGATACGCAGTATTTT. Translating it yields CASSPGRPSTDTQYF.

This clonotype was seen many times. This rearrangement joins TRBV29-1 to TRBJ2-7, with TRBD1 matching 8 bases. Germline assignment: CDR1 SQVTM and CDR2 ANQGSEA. The J segment lost 4 bases and the V segment lost 4 bases, leaving 9 bases of the junction unmatched. The CDR3 runs to 14 residues. The CDR3 region is CSVVPGGAVYEQYF. CDR3 in DNA: TGCAGCGTTGTCCCAGGGGGCGCGGTGTACGAGCAGTACTTC.

This clonotype was counted many times. V gene TRBV11-2 combines with J gene TRBJ1-3; D gene uncertain. CDR3 length: 15 amino acids. The germline V and J ends were trimmed by 5 bases and 4 bases, with 15 bases remaining between them. CDR1 is SGHAT and CDR2 is FQNNGV in the germline V gene. The CDR3 DNA is TGTGCCAGCAGCCGCCAAGGAGGGAGCGGAAACACCATATATTTT. The encoded protein is CASSRQGGSGNTIYF.

This clonotype was recorded at least ten times. The chain is built from TRBV11-1 and TRBJ2-2; 10 bases are a match to TRBD2. The V segment lost 3 bases and the J segment 4 bases; nucleotides outside the gene matches: 11. The CDR3 is 18 residues long. The germline gives CDR1 SGHAT, CDR2 FQDESV (reference sequence). The CDR3 DNA reads TGTGCCAGCAGCTTTGGGGCTAGCGGGAGAGTTCGCACCGGGGAGCTGTTTTTT. The encoded protein is CASSFGASGRVRTGELFF.